This is a list of T cell receptor beta chains from one sample in a study of cytomegalovirus exposure and HLA in healthy donors. Only in-frame clones appear in the TCRdb table, and some are missing; sequencing was by immunoSEQ multiplex PCR. This table has some 85,000 clones, 76% appearing once. Source material: PBMCs. All receptors derive from a man aged 40-50 years in good health and CMV-seronegative. CDR3s include the opening cysteine and the closing phenylalanine or tryptophan. The D gene is left open where the match is weak. Expanded clones are given a class, and other clones once, few, many or no size at all.

D | J | size | V | DNA | CDR3
. | TRBJ2-5 | . | TRBV5-1 | TGCGCCAGCAGCTGGAGGGGCGCGAGAGAAGAGACCCAGTACTTC | CASSWRGAREETQYF
TRBD2 | TRBJ2-5 | . | TRBV14 | TGTGCCAGCAGCCAGCTACGGCCAGCGGGGTACGAGACCCAGTACTTC | CASSQLRPAGYETQYF
. | TRBJ1-2 | . | TRBV29-1 | TGCAGCGTTGAAGTAAAAGGGGACTACATCTATGGCTACACCTTC | CSVEVKGDYIYGYTF
TRBD1 | TRBJ1-1 | few | TRBV5-6 | TGTGCCAGCAGCCCGACAGGGGCGGCCACTGAAGCTTTCTTT | CASSPTGAATEAFF
. | TRBJ2-4 | . | TRBV7-9 | TGTGCCAGCAGCTTTGCAGGGGCGAACATTCAGTACTTC | CASSFAGANIQYF
. | TRBJ1-2 | . | TRBV29-1 | TGCAGCGTTCTCGAGGCAGCTTTCTATGGCTACACCTTC | CSVLEAAFYGYTF
TRBD1 | TRBJ2-7 | . | TRBV6-1 | TGTGCCACCGATACCCGGGACAGACTGATTGGACAGTACTTC | CATDTRDRLIGQYF
TRBD2 | TRBJ2-1 | . | TRBV6-5 | TGTGCCAGCGGACCGGGACTAGCGAAGTACAATGAGCAGTTCTTC | CASGPGLAKYNEQFF
TRBD1 | TRBJ1-2 | few | TRBV7-2 | TGTGCCAGCAGCCCAGGACAGGGCAACTATGGCTACACCTTC | CASSPGQGNYGYTF
TRBD2 | TRBJ2-3 | . | TRBV27 | TGTGCCAGCAGCCGACTAGCGGGGGAAGATACGCAGTATTTT | CASSRLAGEDTQYF
. | TRBJ1-2 | . | TRBV19 | TGTGCCAGTACCACCTCGACCGGGACACTGTATGGCTACACCTTC | CASTTSTGTLYGYTF
TRBD2 | TRBJ2-7 | . | TRBV7-6 | TGTGCCAGCAGCGGACTAGCGGGGGGCCCTATCTCCTACGAGCAGTACTTC | CASSGLAGGPISYEQYF
. | TRBJ1-4 | few | TRBV7-8 | TGTGCCAGCAGCTTGGTCGGGGGGTATGAAAAACTGTTTTTT | CASSLVGGYEKLFF
TRBD1 | TRBJ2-4 | . | TRBV27 | TGTGCCAGCAGTTCGGACAGGGAAAACATTCAGTACTTC | CASSSDRENIQYF
TRBD1 | TRBJ2-1 | . | TRBV12-5 | TGTGCTAGTGGTACGGGACAGAGCTCCTACAATGAGCAGTTCTTC | CASGTGQSSYNEQFF
. | TRBJ2-1 | . | TRBV6-1 | TGTGCCAGCAGCCTTGGACAGCTGTACAATGAGCAGTTCTTC | CASSLGQLYNEQFF